The 18 T cell receptor beta chains listed next were all sequenced from one sample in a study of blood T cells in healthy people across ages. Primers used in a second PCR of about 7 to 11 cycles were a sample-barcoded 5' primer and a J-beta primer mix. Via MiXCR, TCRdb re-called the 5' RACE reads, giving one row per CDR3 protein. The sample consists of 1.5 million to 2 million distinct CDR3 sequences, roughly 28% of them appearing once. Material for sequencing was blood. These receptors came from a woman aged 30 to 39 in good health.

V gene TRBV20-1 combines with J gene TRBJ2-1; 7 bases agree with TRBD2. Per germline, CDR1 DFQATT and CDR2 SNEGSKA (reference sequence). V was clipped by 8 bases and J by 5 bases; unmatched bases: 9. There are 13 residues in the CDR3. Here the CDR3 DNA reads TGCAGTTCAAGGGACTACCGGGACAATGAGCAGTTCTTC. This codes for CSSRDYRDNEQFF.

This clonotype was counted a single time. The chain uses TRBV20-1 and TRBJ1-1; the D is unclear. Germline V gene sequence: CDR1 DFQATT, CDR2 SNEGSKA (reference sequence). The CDR3 contains 12 residues. V was clipped by 7 bases and J by 11 bases, with 20 bases between them. The CDR3 DNA sequence: TGCAGTGTAACTCAAAGACCCGTCGGGGCTTTCTTT. Protein sequence: CSVTQRPVGAFF.

There are many counts of this clonotype. CDR3 in DNA: TGTGCCAGCAGTTACTCGAGACAGAACTATGGCTACACCTTC. Residues: CASSYSRQNYGYTF. The rearrangement links TRBV6-2 or TRBV6-3 to TRBJ1-2; maybe TRBD1 (5 bases). The CDR3 totals 14 residues. Germline-derived CDR1 and CDR2 are MNHEY and SVGEGT. V lost 0 bases and J lost 2, with 7 bases in between.

This clonotype has at least ten counts. The V and J genes are TRBV12-3 or TRBV12-4 and TRBJ1-2, with TRBD1 as a possible D gene (5 bases). V shed 7 bases and J shed 5 bases, with 14 bases lying between them. This CDR3 region has 13 residues. The CDR3 spells CASTKVGGYGYTF. For the CDR3, the DNA is TGTGCCAGCACAAAGGTGGGGGGATATGGCTACACCTTC.

This sequence joins TRBV5-6 and TRBJ2-1; the D gene could be TRBD1 or TRBD2 (5 bases each). Trimming removed 6 bases at V and 7 bases at J, with 11 bases between. CDR1 is SGHDT, CDR2 YYEEEE, per germline. The CDR3 extends over 12 amino acids. The CDR3 region is CASNLWGNEQFF. The CDR3 DNA sequence: TGTGCCAGCAATCTGTGGGGGAATGAGCAGTTCTTC.

The V and J genes are TRBV19 and TRBJ1-1; D remains ambiguous. The CDR3 consists of 14 residues. Trimming shortened V by 3 bases and J by 4 bases, and 12 bases separated the two germline ends. CDR1 and CDR2 from the germline V gene are LNHDA and SQIVND (reference sequence). CDR3 DNA sequence: TGTGCCAGTAGTATTCCCCTAATGAGCACTGAAGCTTTCTTT. Amino acids: CASSIPLMSTEAFF.

V usage is TRBV9 and J usage is TRBJ1-1; no firm D call. V lost 0 bases, J lost 3 bases, and 6 bases lay in between. The CDR3 sequence is 13 residues long. Germline V gene sequence: CDR1 SGDLS, CDR2 YYNGEE. In nucleotides, the CDR3 is TGTGCCAGCAGCGTAGTGGCGGACACTGAAGCTTTCTTT. Translated: CASSVVADTEAFF. The complete variable domain, with remaining parts taken from reference TRBV9 and TRBJ1-1, reads DSGVTQTPKHLITATGQRVTLRCSPRSGDLSVYWYQQSLDQGLQFLIQYYNGEERAKGNILERFSAQQFPDLHSELNLSSLELGDSALYFCASSVVADTEAFFGQGTRLTVV.

On this clonotype: At one end the junction does not follow the germline gene, possibly because of a read error. The gene calls are TRBV5-4 and TRBJ2-1, with D maybe TRBD2 (7 bases). This CDR3 spans 16 amino acids. CDR1 and CDR2 (germline): SGHNT, YYREEE (reference sequence). The CDR3 loop is CTSSPTGGGARNEQFF. DNA for the CDR3: TGTACCAGCAGCCCCACGGGTGGGGGGGCTAGGAATGAGCAGTTCTTC.

This clonotype has just a few counts. This chain uses TRBV25-1 with TRBJ1-2; TRBD1 aligns across 7 bases. The V gene's germline CDR1 is MGHDK and CDR2 SYGVNS. Germline trimming cut 8 bases from V and 6 bases from J; bases unmatched to any gene: 6. The CDR3 consists of 12 residues. The CDR3 nucleotides read TGTGCCAGCGGCCCCGGGACAGATGGCTACACCTTC. It yields the protein CASGPGTDGYTF.

The chain carries TRBV29-1 and TRBJ2-1; D unclear. Germline assignment: CDR1 SQVTM and CDR2 ANQGSEA. Trimming removed 6 bases from V and 15 bases from J, with 18 bases in between. CDR3 size: 11 residues. The CDR3 DNA sequence: TGCAGCGTAGGACGACTTTCCCCGACGTTCTTC. This gives the protein CSVGRLSPTFF.

Comments on this clonotype: Its ends do not fully match the called genes, so a read error is possible. The chain carries TRBV27 and TRBJ2-5; D not resolved. Per germline, CDR1 MNHEY and CDR2 SMNVEV (reference sequence). This CDR3 spans 12 amino acids. The CDR3 DNA reads TGTGCCAGCAGCCCGGACCAAGAGGCCCAGTACTTC. Its protein is CASSPDQEAQYF.

The chain employs TRBV5-5 and TRBJ1-2; D may be TRBD1 (6 bases). The ends were cut back, 4 bases at V and 5 bases at J, with 18 bases in the middle. The CDR3 has 15 amino acids. The germline gives CDR1 SGHKS, CDR2 YYEKEE (reference sequence). The CDR3 here is CASSPGGALLYGYTF. For the CDR3, the DNA is TGTGCCAGCAGCCCTGGGGGGGCCCTCCTTTATGGCTACACCTTC.

This clonotype was counted between two and nine times. The chain combines TRBV14 with TRBJ2-7; no clear D gene. The germline CDR1 and CDR2 sequences are SGHDN and FVKESK. Trimming removed 0 bases from V and 4 bases from J, with 10 bases in between. This CDR3 is 14 amino acids long. CDR3 region: CASSQERPPYEQYF. Here the CDR3 DNA reads TGTGCCAGCAGCCAAGAAAGGCCACCTTACGAGCAGTACTTC.

V is TRBV12-3 or TRBV12-4 and J is TRBJ2-1, with TRBD2 as a possible D gene (7 bases). The CDR3 runs 16 residues. Between the trimmed V and J ends, which lost 6 bases and 3 bases, there was a span of 18 bases. In nucleotides, the CDR3 is TGTGCCAGCAGCCTAACGTCCGGGGGGCACTACAATGAGCAGTTCTTC. This sequence encodes CASSLTSGGHYNEQFF.

On this clonotype itself: A much larger clone differs from this one at a single base, so this may be a read error. The chain uses TRBV12-3 or TRBV12-4 and TRBJ2-5; the D gene is possibly TRBD2 (6 bases). The CDR3 loop spans 15 amino acids. The CDR3 region is CANSPQTGVFETQYF. CDR3 DNA: TGTGCCAACAGTCCCCAAACGGGGGTGTTCGAGACCCAGTACTTC.

The rearrangement uses TRBV5-1 and TRBJ2-1; a weak D match, TRBD1 (6 bases). V lost 0 bases and J 7 bases, leaving 11 bases between the germline ends. Germline values: CDR1 SGHRS, CDR2 YFSETQ. This CDR3 contains 14 residues. The CDR3 DNA reads as TGCGCCAGCAGCTTGGAGGCAGGGGAAAATGAGCAGTTCTTC. Translation: CASSLEAGENEQFF.

This clonotype was observed a handful of times. The DNA of the CDR3 is TGTGCCAGCAACAAGGCGGGTCGCGGGGGGACCCCTAACTATGGCTACACCTTC. This gives the protein CASNKAGRGGTPNYGYTF. The chain carries TRBV9 and TRBJ1-2; the D gene is possibly TRBD1 (5 bases). The CDR3 totals 18 residues. Germline V gene data show CDR1 as SGDLS and CDR2 as YYNGEE. V lost 6 bases and J 0 bases, leaving 24 bases between the germline ends. Drawing the rest from reference TRBV9 and TRBJ1-2, the complete variable domain is DSGVTQTPKHLITATGQRVTLRCSPRSGDLSVYWYQQSLDQGLQFLIQYYNGEERAKGNILERFSAQQFPDLHSELNLSSLELGDSALYFCASNKAGRGGTPNYGYTFGSGTRLTVV.

The chain recombines TRBV12-3 or TRBV12-4 with TRBJ2-5; 7 positions match TRBD2. The CDR3 sequence is 14 residues long. V gave up 6 bases and J gave up 5 bases; unmatched junction bases: 9. As DNA, the CDR3 is TGTGCCAGCAGGGGAGCGGGGAATCGTGAGACCCAGTACTTC. Protein sequence: CASRGAGNRETQYF.